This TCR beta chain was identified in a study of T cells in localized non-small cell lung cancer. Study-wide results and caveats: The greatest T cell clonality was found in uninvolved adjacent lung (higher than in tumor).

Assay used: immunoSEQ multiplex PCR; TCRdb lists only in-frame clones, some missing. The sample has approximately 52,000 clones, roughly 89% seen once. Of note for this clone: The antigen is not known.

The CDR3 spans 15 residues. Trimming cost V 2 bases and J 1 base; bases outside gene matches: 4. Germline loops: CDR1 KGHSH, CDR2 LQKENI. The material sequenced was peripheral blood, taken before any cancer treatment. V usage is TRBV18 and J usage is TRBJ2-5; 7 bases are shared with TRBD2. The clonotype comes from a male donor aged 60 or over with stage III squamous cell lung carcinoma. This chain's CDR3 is CASSPSASGQETQYF. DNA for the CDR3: TGTGCCAGCTCACCATCTGCTAGCGGCCAAGAGACCCAGTACTTC. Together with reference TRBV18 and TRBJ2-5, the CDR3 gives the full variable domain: NAGVMQNPRHLVRRRGQEARLRCSPMKGHSHVYWYRQLPEEGLKFMVYLQKENIIDESGMPKERFSAEFPKEGPSILRIQQVVRGDSAAYFCASSPSASGQETQYFGPGTRLLVL.